This T cell receptor beta chain emerged from a study of shared T cell receptors in the human thymus. TCRdb's table, derived via immunoSEQ multiplex PCR, lists solely in-frame clones and lacks some. Of roughly 700,000 clones listed, 88% were seen once; the top ten hold about 0.01%. There are 16 residues in the CDR3. Deletions cut 1 base from V and 0 bases from J, with 11 bases between. Germline values: CDR1 SGHTA, CDR2 FQGTGA. The sample was also reused in another study, on human thymus T cells. That work contributes: The thymus tissue came from resections taken during corrective heart surgery. The authors found apparently biased V and J gene usage in thymic and blood repertoires.

This chain uses TRBV7-3 with TRBJ2-3, with a tentative D call TRBD2 (5 bases). The sequenced material came from thymocytes. The clonotype was recovered from a boy under two years old with a congenital heart defect. CDR3 bases: TGTGCCAGCAGCTTAAGGCGGGCTTCTAGCACAGATACGCAGTATTTT. Protein product: CASSLRRASSTDTQYF.